This T cell receptor beta chain came from a study of T cell clonotyping in hematopoietic cell transplantation (dated by TCRdb to the early 2020s). About the full investigation: Blood samples were obtained from recipients approximately 28 days before transplant and at days 30, 100 and 180 after transplant. Samples from 5 patients were obtained at the onset of acute graft-versus-host disease and were compared with samples from patients in whom GVHD never developed. A total of 150 or so blood samples were gathered in the study from over 30 consecutive transplant recipients along with their related donors. Recruitment of patients was conducted between late 2015 and early 2017, and follow-up was continued until late 2020 or death. General study outcomes and caveats: Inverse Simpson Index values from donors and from recipients before transplant predicted broader TCR repertoire diversity after transplant. The sample size was limited, and CD4 and CD8 repertoire contributions could not be separated because cells were not sorted. Recipient TCR diversity fell after transplant, with pathologically expanded clonotypes rising progressively from day 30 to day 180. Overlap with donor repertoires was found for only a small fraction of recipient repertoires, with over 95% found to appear de novo at the given depth.

In the case of this clone: Its recognized antigen is unknown. Base qualities are not at hand, and no much larger clone is one base apart.

The label giving this sample's time point can be read as: recipient sample taken at acute GVHD onset. Using Nuclei Lysis Solution, genomic DNA was extracted from unfractionated peripheral blood mononuclear cells that were either fresh or cryopreserved. Looking up the germline V gene yields CDR1 SGHTA and CDR2 FQGNSA. V ends up 5 bases short and J 2 bases short, with an unmatched junction base count of 4. Reading from cysteine to phenylalanine, the CDR3 counts 15 amino acids. Kept here is only the CDR3 DNA, which spans 45 bases and is read in frame from base 1. The immunoSEQ assay, a bias-controlled multiplex PCR with V- and J-specific primers, was used to amplify TCR beta CDR3 regions from genomic DNA. In a second PCR step, the CDR3 amplicons were tagged with a proprietary barcode plus Illumina adapter sequences. An Illumina MiSeq instrument was used for sequencing of the CDR3 libraries. From the authors' description of their analysis: Export and quality control were done with immunoSEQ Analyzer 3.0, while downstream analyses used R Bioconductor and Immunarch. Only productive rearrangements in the normalized downsampled data set went into calculating the repertoire metrics. Clonotypes larger than 5 templates in the normalized cohort were defined as pathologically expanded. The Inverse Simpson Index served as the measure of repertoire diversity. CMV-specificity analyses were carried out on the non-normalized data set to capture all clonotypes. The source is immuneACCESS, and TCRdb retained only in-frame sequences with V and J called. Part of the clones is not carried over; for the studies checked, unresolved V genes explain less than half of this, and the remainder is unexplained. V, J and clone size were drawn from that table, and D and trimming were deduced from the DNA. The sample data list under 2,000 clones, and around 91% of these were observed just once. The biggest ten clones account for around 8.3% of the sample.

The chain was built from TRBV7-2 and TRBJ2-4; 9 bases in the middle match TRBD1. This receptor was identified in a young adult male patient who had an allogeneic stem cell transplant from a related donor, so the T cells may come from the graft donor. Some clones in this sample may be carry-over from other donors' samples. The sample in question was PBMCs, obtained at the time of graft-versus-host disease after allogeneic stem cell transplant. The DNA sequence is as follows: TGTGCCAGCAGCATACAGGGGGCCCCCAAAAACATTCAGTACTTC. This codes for CASSIQGAPKNIQYF.